The next 28 T cell receptor beta chains were all read from a single sample in a study of T-cell memory formation after mild COVID-19. TCRdb re-analysed the 5' RACE reads in MiXCR, keeping a single row per CDR3 protein. The table shows a few hundred thousand distinct CDR3 sequences, with approximately 19% occurring only once. Sequenced: PBMCs or a T cell subset sorted from them (not recorded which). The source is a man aged 18 to 35 who had mild COVID-19 (a few samples of this study predate the infection). Cell type and time point are not known.

This clonotype came up many times. The V gene is TRBV11-1, the J gene TRBJ2-5, with D hard to call. From germline, CDR1 is SGHAT and CDR2 FQDESV (reference sequence). This CDR3 contains 11 residues. Trimming cost V 4 bases and J 4 bases, with 4 bases left between them. This chain's CDR3 is CASSSGETQYF. DNA of the CDR3: TGTGCCAGCAGCTCAGGAGAGACCCAGTACTTC.

This clonotype was detected only a few times. The chain carries TRBV12-3 or TRBV12-4 and TRBJ2-2; weak D call: TRBD1 (7 bases). With 4 bases removed from V and 7 bases from J, the gap between germline ends came to 16 bases. This CDR3 has 15 amino acids. As DNA, the CDR3 is TGTGCCAGCAGTTCCCGACAGGGAGGTGACGGGGAGCTGTTTTTT. This translates into CASSSRQGGDGELFF.

At least ten counts were recorded for this clonotype. The chain employs TRBV29-1 and TRBJ1-6; D is unclear. Germline V lookup: CDR1 SQVTM, CDR2 ANQGSEA. The CDR3 has 13 amino acids. With 4 bases removed from V and 8 bases from J, the gap between germline ends came to 12 bases. The CDR3: CSVGASSDSPLHF. DNA for the CDR3: TGCAGCGTTGGTGCCAGCTCCGATTCACCCCTCCACTTT.

V usage is TRBV12-3 or TRBV12-4 and J usage is TRBJ2-5; TRBD1 is a possible D gene (6 bases). CDR3 length: 13 residues. Trimming shortened V by 6 bases and J by 5 bases, and 13 bases separated the two germline ends. The CDR3 bases are TGTGCCAGCAGAACCACAGGGAAGGAGACCCAGTACTTC. It codes for CASRTTGKETQYF.

This clonotype has more than one count but fewer than ten. The chain couples TRBV7-9 to TRBJ1-5; TRBD1 agrees at 11 bases. Germline CDR1 and CDR2: SEHNR and FQNEAQ (reference sequence). The ends lost 5 bases at V and 5 bases at J; junction bases unmatched: 2. The CDR3 is 14 amino acids. The CDR3 DNA reads as TGTGCCAGCAGCGGGACAGGGGGAGATCAGCCCCAGCATTTT. Protein sequence: CASSGTGGDQPQHF.

The CDR3 sequence is CAISEVLGNTIYF. The CDR3 region has the DNA TGTGCCATCAGTGAAGTGCTGGGAAACACCATATATTTT. V gene TRBV10-3 combines with J gene TRBJ1-3; D not certain. Germline CDR1 and CDR2: ENHRY and SYGVKD. The CDR3 spans 13 residues. Trimming stripped 3 bases from V and 4 bases from J, with 7 bases between.

This rearrangement joins TRBV25-1 to TRBJ1-1; 8 nucleotides line up with TRBD1. CDR3 length: 14 amino acids. Trimming cost V 4 bases and J 4 bases; bases outside gene matches: 5. Germline CDR1 is MGHDK and CDR2 is SYGVNS. CDR3 in amino acids: CASSVDRGGTEAFF. The CDR3 DNA reads TGTGCCAGCAGTGTCGACAGGGGCGGCACTGAAGCTTTCTTT.

The chain joins TRBV6-6 to TRBJ2-1; D uncertain. The germline V gene has CDR1 MNHNY and CDR2 SVGAGI (reference sequence). This CDR3 contains 13 residues. The germline V and J ends were trimmed by 6 bases and 9 bases, with 15 bases remaining between them. DNA for the CDR3: TGTGCCAGCAGCCTACCGCAAGTGGGTGAGCAGTTCTTC. This gives the protein CASSLPQVGEQFF.

This clonotype came up many times. This chain connects TRBV29-1 to TRBJ2-2, with TRBD1 as a possible D gene (6 bases). The germline gives CDR1 SQVTM, CDR2 ANQGSEA. The V end lost 3 bases, the J end lost 0 bases, and 8 bases lay between the germline ends. The CDR3 loop spans 14 amino acids. CDR3 sequence reads: CSVDTGTNTGELFF. Written as DNA, the CDR3 is TGCAGCGTTGACACAGGGACGAACACCGGGGAGCTGTTTTTT.

V is TRBV15 and J is TRBJ1-5; D is unclear. V was shortened by 5 bases and J by 6 bases, with 11 bases between the two germline ends. This CDR3 region has 13 residues. Germline V lookup: CDR1 LNHNV, CDR2 YYDKDF (reference sequence). This chain's CDR3 is CATSRGPFQPQHF. CDR3 in DNA: TGTGCCACCAGCCGAGGCCCTTTTCAGCCCCAGCATTTT.

Here the CDR3 reads CASRRGAHGYTF. The CDR3 DNA reads as TGTGCCAGCAGGAGGGGGGCGCATGGCTACACCTTC. The V call is TRBV6-5, the J call TRBJ1-2; tentatively, D is TRBD1 (6 bases). The CDR3 runs 12 residues. From germline, CDR1 is MNHEY and CDR2 SVGAGI. V dropped 6 bases and J dropped 6 bases, with 11 bases sitting between them.

This clonotype was seen at least ten times. V is TRBV5-1 and J is TRBJ2-5, with D perhaps assigned TRBD1 or TRBD2 (6 bases each). The CDR3 totals 16 residues. Germline V gene sequence: CDR1 SGHRS, CDR2 YFSETQ. Deletions cut 0 bases from V and 3 bases from J, with 15 bases between. CDR3 in amino acids: CASSLAPGANKETQYF. The CDR3 DNA follows: TGCGCCAGCAGCTTGGCCCCGGGGGCCAACAAAGAGACCCAGTACTTC.

A few counts support this clonotype. The chain uses TRBV10-3 and TRBJ2-7; D unresolved. CDR3 length: 13 residues. Per the germline V gene, CDR1 is ENHRY and CDR2 is SYGVKD. The V end lost 10 bases, the J end lost 0 bases, and 13 bases lay between the germline ends. This CDR3 is CATQGLNSYEQYV. The CDR3 DNA follows: TGTGCCACCCAAGGTCTGAACTCCTACGAGCAGTACGTC.

The genes are TRBV20-1 and TRBJ1-1, with TRBD1 identical over 8 bases. Per the germline V gene, CDR1 is DFQATT and CDR2 is SNEGSKA (reference sequence). V shed 6 bases and J 4 bases; nucleotides not matched to a gene: 19. The CDR3 loop spans 17 amino acids. CDR3 loop: CSARKPGGFALGTEAFF. The CDR3 DNA reads TGCAGTGCCAGAAAGCCAGGGGGCTTCGCGTTAGGCACTGAAGCTTTCTTT.

This clonotype was observed many times. This sequence joins TRBV28 and TRBJ1-2; D is uncertain. Germline CDR1 reads MDHEN; CDR2 reads SYDVKM. The CDR3 has 14 amino acids. Trimming removed 9 bases from V and 4 bases from J, with 18 bases in between. CDR3 sequence (DNA): TGTGCCAGTGAGCCCCAGGCCATTCCCTATGGCTACACCTTC. It yields the protein CASEPQAIPYGYTF.

This rearrangement joins TRBV7-3 to TRBJ1-6, with D perhaps matching TRBD1 (6 bases). V lost 5 bases, J lost 9 bases, and 14 bases lay in between. The CDR3 is 14 amino acids. Germline V gene lookup returns CDR1 SGHTA and CDR2 FQGTGA. This CDR3 is CASSPTGAGSPLHF. The CDR3 DNA sequence: TGTGCCAGCAGCCCCACGGGGGCAGGTTCACCCCTCCACTTT.

A few counts support this clonotype. V and J are TRBV6-5 and TRBJ2-5; D is undetermined. CDR3 length equals 14 residues. Germline CDR1 MNHEY, CDR2 SVGAGI. V was cut by 0 bases and J by 3 bases, with 8 bases left in between. The DNA of the CDR3 is TGTGCCAGCAGTTACTCGGCCAGAGAAGAGACCCAGTACTTC. Translated, it gives CASSYSAREETQYF.

The sample holds a few counts of this clonotype. The gene calls are TRBV6-5 and TRBJ2-3; D is unclear. V gave up 2 bases and J gave up 4 bases, with 7 bases separating them. Germline CDR1 reads MNHEY; CDR2 reads SVGAGI. The CDR3 length is 13 residues. The CDR3 DNA reads as TGTGCCAGCAGTTACGGCCCCCCAGATACGCAGTATTTT. It yields the protein CASSYGPPDTQYF.

This clonotype occurred a few times. The chain uses TRBV4-1 and TRBJ2-3; 11 positions agree with TRBD2. Germline V gene data show CDR1 as MGHRA and CDR2 as YSYEKL. The ends lost 4 bases at V and 6 bases at J; junction bases unmatched: 9. This CDR3 comprises 16 residues. The DNA of the CDR3 is TGCGCCAGCAGCCCTCTCGTTAGCGGGGGGGGTGATACGCAGTATTTT. It encodes CASSPLVSGGGDTQYF.

This clonotype has a handful of counts. The chain recombines TRBV7-2 with TRBJ2-5; 9 nucleotides line up with TRBD1. CDR3 length: 15 amino acids. Germline CDR1 is SGHTA and CDR2 is FQGNSA. The J segment lost 7 bases and the V segment lost 3 bases, leaving 9 bases of the junction unmatched. CDR3 in amino acids: CASSLGQGASGTQYF. CDR3 nucleotide sequence: TGTGCCAGCAGCTTGGGACAGGGCGCCTCAGGGACCCAGTACTTC.

V is TRBV11-2 and J is TRBJ2-5, with D possibly matching TRBD2 (5 bases). CDR3 length equals 12 residues. From germline, CDR1 is SGHAT and CDR2 FQNNGV. V dropped 4 bases and J dropped 5 bases, with 8 bases sitting between them. CDR3 residues: CASSWTEETQYF. CDR3 DNA: TGTGCCAGCAGCTGGACTGAGGAGACCCAGTACTTC. Looking up the rest from reference TRBV11-2 and TRBJ2-5 gives the full variable domain: EAGVAQSPRYKIIEKRQSVAFWCNPISGHATLYWYQQILGQGPKLLIQFQNNGVVDDSQLPKDRFSAERLKGVDSTLKIQPAKLEDSAVYLCASSWTEETQYFGPGTRLLVL.

A note on this clonotype: This may arise from a read error, as a much more abundant clone is one base away. This chain joins TRBV5-1 and TRBJ1-2; a possible D gene is TRBD1 (6 bases). The germline gives CDR1 SGHRS, CDR2 YFSETQ. The CDR3 is made up of 14 amino acids. DNA of the CDR3: TGCGCCAGCAGCTTGGAAGGCAGGGGAGATGGCCACACCTTC. It specifies CASSLEGRGDGHTF.

The genes are TRBV5-1 and TRBJ2-1; 7 bases are a match to TRBD1. The V segment lost 2 bases and the J segment 4 bases; nucleotides outside the gene matches: 9. This CDR3 is 16 amino acids long. The V gene's germline CDR1 is SGHRS and CDR2 YFSETQ. DNA for the CDR3: TGCGCCAGCAGCTTACTGACAGGGAAAAGGTACAATGAGCAGTTCTTC. Protein product: CASSLLTGKRYNEQFF.

As DNA, the CDR3 is TGCAGTGCTAGACTCGGGATAGTGGCTTTCTTT. Translating gives CSARLGIVAFF. This sequence joins TRBV20-1 and TRBJ1-1; D is unclear. The CDR3 has 11 residues. In germline, CDR1 is DFQATT, CDR2 SNEGSKA (reference sequence). The V gene lost 2 bases and the J gene lost 11 bases, with 12 bases spanning the gap.

This clonotype was observed at least ten times. The chain has TRBV10-2 and TRBJ2-5; D unresolved. The CDR3 has 12 amino acids. Trimming cost V 6 bases and J 2 bases, with 7 bases left between them. Germline V gives CDR1 WSHSY, CDR2 SAAADI. The CDR3 DNA follows: TGCGCCAGCAGCGCCAGTCAAGAGACCCAGTACTTC. Its protein is CASSASQETQYF.

The rearrangement uses TRBV7-2 and TRBJ1-6, with 8 positions matching TRBD1. Germline CDR1 is SGHTA and CDR2 is FQGNSA. With V trimmed by 5 bases and J by 7 bases, 10 bases remained unmatched. The CDR3 runs 16 residues. The CDR3, as DNA: TGTGCCAGCAGCGTTACAGGGGGGTGGTTAAATTCACCCCTCCACTTT. Its protein is CASSVTGGWLNSPLHF.

The J gene is TRBJ1-1, the V gene TRBV6-1; 7 bases match TRBD1. This CDR3 comprises 14 residues. The ends lost 3 bases at V and 4 bases at J; junction bases unmatched: 5. Germline lookup yields CDR1 MNHNS and CDR2 SASEGT. The chain's CDR3 is CASSENRGSTEAFF. DNA for the CDR3: TGTGCCAGCAGTGAGAACAGGGGAAGCACTGAAGCTTTCTTT.

This clonotype was seen only a few times. The chain uses TRBV12-3 or TRBV12-4 and TRBJ2-3, with 10 bases identical to TRBD2. The CDR3 is made up of 16 amino acids. Trimming cost V 0 bases and J 6 bases; bases outside gene matches: 6. Here the CDR3 reads CASSLARAGGPDTQYF. CDR3 DNA sequence: TGTGCCAGCAGTTTAGCTAGAGCGGGGGGGCCGGATACGCAGTATTTT.